What follows describes a single T cell receptor (beta chain). Its antigen is not identified. The PCR contained 60 Vbeta and 13 Jbeta primers. The method was immunoSEQ multiplex PCR; TCRdb's version includes in-frame clones alone and lacks a portion of them. The sample includes 130,000 or so clones, around 75% seen only once; the top ten take roughly 10%. This entry is derived from a study of cytomegalovirus exposure and HLA in healthy donors. General study findings and limits: In a later analysis, productive TCRs from donors in an Asian-associated ancestry cluster reportedly carried fewer N-insertions than the cohort mean. Later work found that TCR association rates differed between HLA loci; DRB1 had the most and HLA-C the fewest.

The specimen was PBMCs. The TCR comes from a woman in her fifties or sixties in good health and CMV-seropositive.

CDR3 in DNA: TGTGCCAGCAGCTCCACGGGTGGCAGGACAGGTCACCACTACGAGCAGTACTTC. Protein: CASSSTGGRTGHHYEQYF. The chain combines TRBV7-9 with TRBJ2-7, with 7 bases matching TRBD1. The CDR3 is 18 residues long. Germline CDR1 is SEHNR and CDR2 is FQNEAQ (reference sequence). Losses at the gene ends were 4 bases for V and 3 bases for J; bases not matched to a gene: 18.